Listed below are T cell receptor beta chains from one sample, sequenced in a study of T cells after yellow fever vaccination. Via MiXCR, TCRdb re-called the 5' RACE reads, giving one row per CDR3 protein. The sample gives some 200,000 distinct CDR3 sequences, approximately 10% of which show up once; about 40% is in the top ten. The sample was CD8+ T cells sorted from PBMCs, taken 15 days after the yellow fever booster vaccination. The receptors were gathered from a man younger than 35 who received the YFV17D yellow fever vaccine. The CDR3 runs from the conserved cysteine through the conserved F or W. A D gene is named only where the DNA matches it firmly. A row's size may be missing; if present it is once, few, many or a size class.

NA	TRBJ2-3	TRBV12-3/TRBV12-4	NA	TGTGCCAGCAGTTCTCGGGTTGGGGGTTGGAGCACAGATACGCAGTATTTT	CASSSRVGGWSTDTQYF
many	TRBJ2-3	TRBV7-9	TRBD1	TGTGCCAGCAGCTTAGTCGGGACAGGGCCAGATACGCAGTATTTT	CASSLVGTGPDTQYF
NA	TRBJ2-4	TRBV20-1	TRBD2	TGCAGTGCCAATAGCGGGGGGGCTAATATTCAGTACTTC	CSANSGGANIQYF
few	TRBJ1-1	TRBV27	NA	TGTGCCAGCACGAGAGGATTAAACACTGAAGCTTTCTTT	CASTRGLNTEAFF
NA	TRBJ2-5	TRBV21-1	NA	TGTGCCAGCAGCACGGGGGGCCAAGAGACCCAGTACTTC	CASSTGGQETQYF
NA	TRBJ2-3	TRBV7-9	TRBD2	TGTGCCAGCAGCGACCGTAGCGGGGGGCTAGATACGCAGTATTTT	CASSDRSGGLDTQYF
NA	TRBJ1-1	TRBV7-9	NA	TGTGCCAGCAGCTCGGCCCTTATTGAAGCTTTCTTT	CASSSALIEAFF
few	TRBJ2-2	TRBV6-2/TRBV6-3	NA	TGTGCCAGCATGACAGGGAGGGACACCGGGGAGCTGTTTTTT	CASMTGRDTGELFF
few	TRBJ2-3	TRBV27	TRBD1	TGTGCCAGCAGTATTAACAGGGGGGCAGATACGCAGTATTTT	CASSINRGADTQYF
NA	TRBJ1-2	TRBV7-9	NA	TGTGCCAGCAGCCCCGGAACGGGGAAACCACTTCGTGTCCCCTATGGCTACACCTTC	CASSPGTGKPLRVPYGYTF
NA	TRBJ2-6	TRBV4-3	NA	TGCGCCAGCAGCCAAGAGAAATGGACAGATGCCTCTGGGGCCAACGTCCTGACTTTC	CASSQEKWTDASGANVLTF
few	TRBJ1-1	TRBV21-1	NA	TGTGCCAGCAGCTCCCATCCGGGACACAACACTGAAGCTTTCTTT	CASSSHPGHNTEAFF
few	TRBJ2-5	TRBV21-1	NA	TGTGCCAGCAGCAAAGGGGACCCAGGTGGCAGCCCAGAGACCCAGTACTTC	CASSKGDPGGSPETQYF
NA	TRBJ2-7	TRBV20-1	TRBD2	TGCAGTGCCCCCGGGACTAGTCTCCACGAGCAGTACTTC	CSAPGTSLHEQYF
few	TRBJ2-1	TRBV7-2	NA	TGTGCCAGCAGCGGGGCAGGCGGGGTGTGGGAGCAGTTCTTC	CASSGAGGVWEQFF
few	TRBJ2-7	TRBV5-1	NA	TGCGCCAGCAGCTTGGCGGCAGGGTTGACAAGCGAGCAGTACTTC	CASSLAAGLTSEQYF
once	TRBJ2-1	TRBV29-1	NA	TGCAGCGTGGTAGGGGTGATGGGGACTCCAGTCAATGAGCAGTTCTTC	CSVVGVMGTPVNEQFF
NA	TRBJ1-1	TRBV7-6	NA	TGTGCCAGCAGCTTTTGGTTCCCAGCTCCACTGAACACTGAAGCTTTCTTT	CASSFWFPAPLNTEAFF
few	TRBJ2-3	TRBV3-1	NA	TGTGCCAGCAGCCAAGAGTGGGTTCTCTCTAGCACAGATACGCAGTATTTT	CASSQEWVLSSTDTQYF
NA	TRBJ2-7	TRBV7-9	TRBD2	TGTGCCAGCAGCTTACGTACGGCTGAACTAGCGGGGGGGGACTACGAGCAGTACTTC	CASSLRTAELAGGDYEQYF
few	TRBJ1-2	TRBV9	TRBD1	TGTGCCAGCAGCGCACTCGGACAGGGTTCCTATGGCTACACCTTC	CASSALGQGSYGYTF
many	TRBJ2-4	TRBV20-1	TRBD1	TGCAGTGCTAGGGACAGGGATTCCAAAAACATTCAGTACTTC	CSARDRDSKNIQYF
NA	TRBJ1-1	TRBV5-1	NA	TGCGCCAGCAGCCCCCTAGCAGCAGACACTGAAGCTTTCTTT	CASSPLAADTEAFF
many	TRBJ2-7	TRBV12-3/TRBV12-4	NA	TGTGCCAGCAGTTTGGGGACATCCTACTACGAGCAGTACTTC	CASSLGTSYYEQYF
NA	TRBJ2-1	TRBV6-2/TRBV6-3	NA	TGTGCCAGCAGCTCTAGCCGCTCCTACAATGAGCAGTTCTTC	CASSSSRSYNEQFF
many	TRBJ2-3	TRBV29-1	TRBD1	TGCAGCGTTGTCAGACAGGGCGCGCCGACAGATACGCAGTATTTT	CSVVRQGAPTDTQYF
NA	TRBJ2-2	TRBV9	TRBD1	TGTGCTAGCAGCGTAGACACAGGGGCCGGGGAGCTGTTTTTT	CASSVDTGAGELFF
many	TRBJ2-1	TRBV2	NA	TGTGCCAGCCCCCCGGGACAAGACCCTGGTGAGCAGTTCTTC	CASPPGQDPGEQFF
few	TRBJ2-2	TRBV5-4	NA	TGTGCCAGCAGCTTTCTAGAGGGGGACTACGGCGGGGAGCTGTTTTTT	CASSFLEGDYGGELFF
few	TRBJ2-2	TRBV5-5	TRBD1	TGTGCCAGCAGCTCGACAGGGCATGAGACCGGGGAGCTGTTTTTT	CASSSTGHETGELFF
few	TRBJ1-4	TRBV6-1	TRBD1	TGTGCCAGCGATGACAGGGGAAGAGAAAAACTGTTTTTT	CASDDRGREKLFF
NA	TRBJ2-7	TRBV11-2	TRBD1	TGTGCCAGCAGCTTCGGGACAGGGAGCCCCTACGAGCAGTACTTC	CASSFGTGSPYEQYF
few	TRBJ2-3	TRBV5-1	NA	TGCGCCAGCAGCTCCAGGACCCGCACAGATACGCAGTATTTT	CASSSRTRTDTQYF
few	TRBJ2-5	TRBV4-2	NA	TGTGCCAGCAGCCAAGATCCTGTACCGACGCCAGGCGAGACCCAGTACTTC	CASSQDPVPTPGETQYF
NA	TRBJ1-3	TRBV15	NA	TGTGCCACCAGCAGAGATGACTTAGCGGTGGCTGGAAACACCATATATTTT	CATSRDDLAVAGNTIYF
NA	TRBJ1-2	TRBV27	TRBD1	TGTGCCAGCAGGACAGGGGCGTATGGCTACACCTTC	CASRTGAYGYTF
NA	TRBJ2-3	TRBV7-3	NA	TGTGCCAGCAGCTCGACCGAGACAGGGTGGGGGGGCACAGATACGCAGTATTTT	CASSSTETGWGGTDTQYF
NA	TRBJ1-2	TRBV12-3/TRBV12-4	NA	TGTGCCAGCAGTCAACCAGGGGCTGGGGGCTACACCTTC	CASSQPGAGGYTF
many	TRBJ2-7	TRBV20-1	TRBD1	TGCAGTGCTAGAGGCCCTGGGGACAGCCACTACGAGCAGTACTTC	CSARGPGDSHYEQYF
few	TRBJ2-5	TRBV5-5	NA	TGTGCCAGCAGCCTGGACGGGGGAAAGGCCCAGTACTTC	CASSLDGGKAQYF
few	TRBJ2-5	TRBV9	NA	TGTGCCAGCAGCGTAGATGGGGGTGTTGAGACCCAGTACTTC	CASSVDGGVETQYF
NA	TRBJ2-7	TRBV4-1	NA	TGCGCCAGCAGCCATTTCCCGGAGCAGCAGTACTTC	CASSHFPEQQYF
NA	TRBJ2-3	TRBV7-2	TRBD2	TGTGCCAGCAGCCCAATGAGCGGGGGTGGAGATACGCAGTATTTT	CASSPMSGGGDTQYF
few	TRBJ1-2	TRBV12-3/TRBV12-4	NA	TGTGCCAGCAGTTTTCCTGTAGAGGGCTACACCTTC	CASSFPVEGYTF
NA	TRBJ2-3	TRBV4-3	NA	TGCGCCAGCAGCCAAGCGGACGACACGGATACGCAGTATTTT	CASSQADDTDTQYF
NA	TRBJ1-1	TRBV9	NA	TGTGCCAGCAGCGCAGAGGGAAGTATAGCTTTCTTT	CASSAEGSIAFF
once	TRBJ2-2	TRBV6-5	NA	TGTGCCAGCAGTTGGGCGAACACCGGGGAGCTGTTTTTT	CASSWANTGELFF
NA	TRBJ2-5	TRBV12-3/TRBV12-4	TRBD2	TGTGCCAGCCGACCGCGGGGGGGTGGGGAGACCCAGTACTTC	CASRPRGGGETQYF
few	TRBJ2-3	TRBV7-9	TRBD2	TGTGCCACCGATCGGGGGGGCCACGATACGCAGTATTTT	CATDRGGHDTQYF
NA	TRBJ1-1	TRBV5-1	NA	TGCGCCAGCAGCTTGTTGTGGGGGGCGGTCACTGAAGCTTTCTTT	CASSLLWGAVTEAFF
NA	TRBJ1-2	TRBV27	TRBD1	TGTGCCAGCAGTTTTCTGGCCCAAGGGACAGAACTAAACTATGGCTACACCTTC	CASSFLAQGTELNYGYTF
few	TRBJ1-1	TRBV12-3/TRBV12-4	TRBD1	TGTGCCAGCAGCCCTACCTACGGACAGGGGACCACTGAAGCTTTCTTT	CASSPTYGQGTTEAFF
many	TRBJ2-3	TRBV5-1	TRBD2	TGCGCCAGCAGCCAGGGACTAGCGGGGGCCACAGATACGCAGTATTTT	CASSQGLAGATDTQYF
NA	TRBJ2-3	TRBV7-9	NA	TGTGCCAGCAGCTTATTAGGTCGGCAGACTAGCACAGATACGCAGTATTTT	CASSLLGRQTSTDTQYF
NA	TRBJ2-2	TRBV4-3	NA	TGCGCCAGCAGCCAAGGCAGGGCTAACGGGGAGCTGTTTTTT	CASSQGRANGELFF
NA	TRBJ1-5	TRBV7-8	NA	TGTGCCAGCAGCCCGGGACGGGGGAATCAGCCCCAGCATTTT	CASSPGRGNQPQHF
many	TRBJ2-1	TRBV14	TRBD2	TGTGCCAGCAGCCAAGATATAGCGGGGGAGAACAATGAGCAGTTCTTC	CASSQDIAGENNEQFF